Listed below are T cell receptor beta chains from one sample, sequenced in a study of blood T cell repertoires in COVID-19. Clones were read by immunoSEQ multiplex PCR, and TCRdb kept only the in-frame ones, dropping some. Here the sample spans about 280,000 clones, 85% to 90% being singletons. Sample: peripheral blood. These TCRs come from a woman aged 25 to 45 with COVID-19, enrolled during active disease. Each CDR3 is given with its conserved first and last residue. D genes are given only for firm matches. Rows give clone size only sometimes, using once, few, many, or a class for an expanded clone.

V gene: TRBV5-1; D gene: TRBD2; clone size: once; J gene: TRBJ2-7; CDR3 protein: CASSPGGWTSISYEQYF; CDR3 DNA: TGCGCCAGCAGCCCTGGGGGATGGACTAGCATCTCCTACGAGCAGTACTTC
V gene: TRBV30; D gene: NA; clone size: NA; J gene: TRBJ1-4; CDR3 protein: CAWSSGEREKLFF; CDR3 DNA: TGTGCCTGGAGTAGTGGGGAGCGGGAAAAACTGTTTTTT
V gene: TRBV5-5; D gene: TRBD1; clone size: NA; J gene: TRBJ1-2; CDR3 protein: CASSSGTGRYTF; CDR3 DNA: TGTGCCAGCAGCTCGGGGACAGGGAGGTACACCTTC
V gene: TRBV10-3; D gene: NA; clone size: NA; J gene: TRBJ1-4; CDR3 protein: CASASQLGEKLFF; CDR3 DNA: TGTGCCTCCGCGTCCCAACTAGGTGAAAAACTGTTTTTT
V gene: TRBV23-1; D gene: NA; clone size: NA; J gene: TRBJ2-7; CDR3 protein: CASSQSRGSAEQYF; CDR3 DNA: TGCGCCAGCAGTCAATCAAGAGGTTCGGCCGAGCAGTACTTC
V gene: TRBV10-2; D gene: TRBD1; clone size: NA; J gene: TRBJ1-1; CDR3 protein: CASSPSRQGGTEAFF; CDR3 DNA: TGCGCCAGCAGTCCATCTCGTCAGGGGGGCACTGAAGCTTTCTTT
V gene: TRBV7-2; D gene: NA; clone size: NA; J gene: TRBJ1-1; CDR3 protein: CASSLVRRTEAFF; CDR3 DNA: TGTGCCAGCAGCTTAGTTAGGAGGACTGAAGCTTTCTTT
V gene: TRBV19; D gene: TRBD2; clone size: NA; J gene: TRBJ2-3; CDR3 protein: CASSIAGGRADTQYF; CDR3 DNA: TGTGCCAGTAGTATAGCCGGCGGGAGGGCAGATACGCAGTATTTT
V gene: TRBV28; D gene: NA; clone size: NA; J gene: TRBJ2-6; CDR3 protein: CASRQLSGANVLTF; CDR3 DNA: TGTGCCAGCAGACAGCTCTCTGGGGCCAACGTCCTGACTTTC
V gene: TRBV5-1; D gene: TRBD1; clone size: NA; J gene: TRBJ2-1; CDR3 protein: CASSGPRDRVLNDEQFF; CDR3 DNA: TGCGCCAGCAGCGGGCCCCGGGACAGGGTTCTTAATGATGAGCAGTTCTTC
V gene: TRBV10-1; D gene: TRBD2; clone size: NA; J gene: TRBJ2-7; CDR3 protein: CASSGTSGRAYEQYF; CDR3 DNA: TGCGCCAGCAGTGGCACTAGCGGGAGGGCCTACGAGCAGTACTTC
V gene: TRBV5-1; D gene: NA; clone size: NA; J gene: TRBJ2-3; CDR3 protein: CASRWGGIGTDTQYF; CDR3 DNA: TGCGCCAGCAGATGGGGCGGGATAGGCACAGATACGCAGTATTTT
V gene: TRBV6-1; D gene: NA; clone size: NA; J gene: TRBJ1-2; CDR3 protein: CASSEIGRNYGYTF; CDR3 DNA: TGTGCCAGCAGTGAGATTGGGCGTAACTATGGCTACACCTTC
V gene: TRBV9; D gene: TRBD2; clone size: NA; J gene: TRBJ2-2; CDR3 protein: CASSVLGDASGYTGELFF; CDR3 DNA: TGTGCCAGCAGCGTTCTCGGGGATGCTAGCGGTTACACCGGGGAGCTGTTTTTT
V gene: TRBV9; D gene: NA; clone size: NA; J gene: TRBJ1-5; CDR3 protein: CASSPGGGNQPQHF; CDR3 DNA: TGTGCCAGCAGCCCCGGGGGGGGCAATCAGCCCCAGCATTTT
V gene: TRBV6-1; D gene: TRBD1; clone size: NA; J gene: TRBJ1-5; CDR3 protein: CASSEWDRVAQPQHF; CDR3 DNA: TGTGCCAGCAGTGAATGGGACAGGGTGGCTCAGCCCCAGCATTTT
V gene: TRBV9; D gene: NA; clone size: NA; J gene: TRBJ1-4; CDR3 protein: CASSVAGGSREKLFF; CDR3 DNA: TGTGCCAGCAGCGTAGCGGGGGGGTCGAGAGAAAAACTGTTTTTT
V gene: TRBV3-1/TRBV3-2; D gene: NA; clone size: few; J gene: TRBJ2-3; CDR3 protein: CASSQDVGLLTDTQYF; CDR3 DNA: TGTGCCAGCAGCCAAGATGTGGGACTCCTCACAGATACGCAGTATTTT
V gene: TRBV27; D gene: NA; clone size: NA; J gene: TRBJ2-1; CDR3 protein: CASSLSGPYNEQFF; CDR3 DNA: TGTGCCAGCAGTTTATCGGGCCCCTACAATGAGCAGTTCTTC
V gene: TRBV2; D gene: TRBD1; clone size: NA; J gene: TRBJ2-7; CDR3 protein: CACRRDRDYEQYF; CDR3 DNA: TGTGCCTGCCGCCGCGACAGGGATTACGAGCAGTACTTC
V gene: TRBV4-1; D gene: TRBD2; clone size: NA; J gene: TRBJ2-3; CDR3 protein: CASRPQGGRSDTQYF; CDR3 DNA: TGCGCCAGCAGACCTCAGGGAGGGAGATCGGATACGCAGTATTTT
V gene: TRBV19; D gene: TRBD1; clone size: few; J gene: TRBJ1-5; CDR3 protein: CASSIVDRGNQPQHF; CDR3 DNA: TGTGCCAGTAGTATCGTCGACAGGGGCAATCAGCCCCAGCATTTT
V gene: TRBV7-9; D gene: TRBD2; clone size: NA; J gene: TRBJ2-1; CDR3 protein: CASSPRTSGRTAYNEQFF; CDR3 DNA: TGTGCCAGCAGCCCCCGGACTAGCGGGAGAACGGCCTACAATGAGCAGTTCTTC
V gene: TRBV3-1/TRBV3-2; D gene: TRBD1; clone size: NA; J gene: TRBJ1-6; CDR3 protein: CASSPRGGQGSPLHF; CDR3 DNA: TGTGCCAGCAGCCCCCGCGGAGGACAGGGTTCACCCCTCCACTTT
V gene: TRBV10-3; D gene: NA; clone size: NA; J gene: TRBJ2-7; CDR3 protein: CATSISRGSYEQYF; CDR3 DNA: TGTGCCACCAGTATTTCCCGAGGGTCCTACGAGCAGTACTTC
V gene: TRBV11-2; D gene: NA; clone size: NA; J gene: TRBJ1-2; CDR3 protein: CASSLSHGDGYTF; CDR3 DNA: TGTGCCAGCAGCTTAAGCCACGGGGATGGCTACACCTTC